The next 30 T cell receptor beta chains were all read from a single sample in a study of blood T cell repertoires in COVID-19. Some clones are missing from TCRdb's copy, which holds only in-frame ones; the method was immunoSEQ multiplex PCR. The sample has 130,000 to 150,000 clones, around nine tenths seen once; the top ten hold 8.5% to 9%. Sequenced input: peripheral blood. All receptors come from a woman in her 50s with active or convalescent COVID-19.

The chain combines TRBV25-1 with TRBJ1-2; D ambiguous. V was pared by 1 base and J by 6 bases, with 12 bases between. Germline loops: CDR1 MGHDK, CDR2 SYGVNS. This CDR3 contains 14 residues. The CDR3 bases are TGTGCCAGCAGTGAATTGAGGGAAATCAATGGCTACACCTTC. It encodes CASSELREINGYTF.

The gene calls are TRBV27 and TRBJ1-5, with 8 nucleotides matching TRBD1. The V gene's germline CDR1 is MNHEY and CDR2 SMNVEV (reference sequence). The V segment lost 8 bases and the J segment 7 bases; nucleotides outside the gene matches: 10. The CDR3 has 14 amino acids. The DNA for the CDR3 is TGTGCCAGCGGAGGACAGGGTTCCGGACAGCCCCAGCATTTT. Translating it yields CASGGQGSGQPQHF.

V is TRBV7-3 and J is TRBJ2-3; D may be TRBD1 (6 bases). The CDR3 loop spans 15 amino acids. Germline CDR1 and CDR2: SGHTA and FQGTGA. Trimming pared 1 base from V and 4 bases from J, leaving 12 bases between. DNA of the CDR3: TGTGCCAGCAGCTTAATGGGGGCTAGTGCAGATACGCAGTATTTT. This gives the protein CASSLMGASADTQYF.

In its sample, this clone was seen once. The chain is built from TRBV3-1 (or the pseudogene TRBV3-2) and TRBJ1-5, with D possibly matching TRBD1 (6 bases). V shed 0 bases and J shed 3 bases, with 9 bases lying between them. This CDR3 is 15 amino acids long. Germline V gene sequence: CDR1 LGHDT, CDR2 YNNKEL (reference sequence). The DNA for the CDR3 is TGTGCCAGCAGCCAAGATGGACAGTACAATCAGCCCCAGCATTTT. This gives the protein CASSQDGQYNQPQHF.

The chain combines TRBV6-5 with TRBJ2-5; 10 positions agree with TRBD1. This CDR3 has 15 amino acids. The junction had 7 bases not matched to a gene; V was cut back by 5 bases and J by 4 bases. The V gene's germline CDR1 is MNHEY and CDR2 SVGAGI. In nucleotides, the CDR3 is TGTGCCAGCAGTCCCGGGACAGGGGTTTCAGAGACCCAGTACTTC. Amino acids: CASSPGTGVSETQYF.

The rearrangement joins TRBV9 to TRBJ1-4; 11 nucleotides line up with TRBD1. Germline values: CDR1 SGDLS, CDR2 YYNGEE. The CDR3 runs 14 residues. With V trimmed by 4 bases and J by 8 bases, 4 bases remained unmatched. CDR3 DNA sequence: TGTGCCAGCAGCCCCTGGACAGGGGGCGAAAAACTGTTTTTT. The encoded protein is CASSPWTGGEKLFF.

The chain combines TRBV12-5 with TRBJ1-5; 8 nucleotides match TRBD1. V lost 4 bases, J lost 1 base, and 3 bases stayed unmatched. The germline CDR1 and CDR2 sequences are LGHNT and FRNRAP. The CDR3 extends over 15 amino acids. Here the CDR3 DNA reads TGTGCTAGTGGTTGGACAGGGCCGAGCAATCAGCCCCAGCATTTT. It encodes CASGWTGPSNQPQHF.

CDR3 amino acids: CASSFGGQPQHF. Written as DNA, the CDR3 is TGTGCCAGCAGTTTCGGAGGTCAGCCCCAGCATTTT. The rearrangement joins TRBV27 to TRBJ1-5; unclear D gene. Trimming pared 3 bases from V and 6 bases from J, leaving 6 bases between. The CDR3 totals 12 residues. Germline assignment: CDR1 MNHEY and CDR2 SMNVEV (reference sequence).

This rearrangement joins TRBV28 to TRBJ1-1; a possible D gene is TRBD1 (5 bases). Trimming cost V 6 bases and J 5 bases, with 13 bases left between them. The germline CDR1 and CDR2 sequences are MDHEN and SYDVKM. The CDR3 sequence is 13 residues long. In DNA, the CDR3 is TGTGCCAGCAGATTCGGGGGTGGAACTGAAGCTTTCTTT. Translated, it gives CASRFGGGTEAFF.

The chain has TRBV29-1 and TRBJ2-1; D might be TRBD2 (6 bases). V was clipped by 2 bases and J by 5 bases, with 19 bases between them. The CDR3 contains 16 residues. CDR1 SQVTM and CDR2 ANQGSEA come from the germline V gene. CDR3 coding DNA: TGCAGCGTTGAACCCACCGGGACTGGGACCCACAATGAGCAGTTCTTC. The encoded protein is CSVEPTGTGTHNEQFF.

The V gene is TRBV28, the J gene TRBJ1-2; TRBD1 agrees at 7 bases. V was pared by 5 bases and J by 2 bases, with 8 bases of the junction left unmatched. In germline, CDR1 is MDHEN, CDR2 SYDVKM. CDR3 length: 15 residues. In DNA, the CDR3 is TGTGCCAGCAGTAAGAGTGGCAGGGGGAACTATGGCTACACCTTC. Translation gives CASSKSGRGNYGYTF.

The V call is TRBV7-2, the J call TRBJ1-4, with 7 bases that match TRBD1. Unmatched junction bases numbered 5, after V lost 0 bases and J lost 7 bases. The CDR3 extends over 15 amino acids. In germline, CDR1 is SGHTA, CDR2 FQGNSA. CDR3 residues: CASSLALPGGEKLFF. The CDR3 nucleotides are TGTGCCAGCAGCTTAGCGCTCCCAGGGGGTGAAAAACTGTTTTTT.

This clone was detected only once. This chain uses TRBV27 with TRBJ2-1, with 11 bases aligning to TRBD2. Germline assignment: CDR1 MNHEY and CDR2 SMNVEV (reference sequence). The CDR3 is 18 amino acids. V shed 3 bases and J 0 bases; nucleotides not matched to a gene: 7. This CDR3 reads CASSLIAGGLPSYNEQFF. The CDR3 bases are TGTGCCAGCAGTTTGATAGCGGGGGGGCTCCCCTCCTACAATGAGCAGTTCTTC.

A few counts support this clone. The rearrangement joins TRBV25-1 to TRBJ2-3, with 8 nucleotides matching TRBD2. In germline, CDR1 is MGHDK, CDR2 SYGVNS. V lost 6 bases and J lost 3; bases outside the gene matches: 2. This CDR3 is built from 13 residues. CDR3 in DNA: TGTGCCAGCAGAAGACTAGCGACAGATACGCAGTATTTT. This gives the protein CASRRLATDTQYF.

The rearrangement links TRBV4-3 to TRBJ1-2; 7 bases are shared with TRBD1. V lost 0 bases, J lost 5 bases, and 9 bases stayed unmatched. Germline-derived CDR1 and CDR2 are LGHNA and YSLEER. CDR3 size: 16 residues. DNA of the CDR3: TGCGCCAGCAGCCAAGACAGGGGGTCCGCCGATTATGGCTACACCTTC. Amino acid sequence: CASSQDRGSADYGYTF.

This rearrangement joins TRBV7-3 to TRBJ2-3; TRBD2 matches at 8 bases. After removal of 0 bases from V and 1 base from J, the junction contained 3 bases not matched to a gene. The CDR3 is made up of 16 amino acids. Per germline, CDR1 SGHTA and CDR2 FQGTGA. The CDR3 loop is CASSLTGTRRTDTQYF. The CDR3 DNA reads TGTGCCAGCAGCTTAACAGGGACTAGACGCACAGATACGCAGTATTTT. Full variable domain (remainder filled in from reference TRBV7-3 and TRBJ2-3): GAGVSQTPSNKVTEKGKYVELRCDPISGHTALYWYRQSLGQGPEFLIYFQGTGAADDSGLPNDRFFAVRPEGSVSTLKIQRTERGDSAVYLCASSLTGTRRTDTQYFGPGTRLTVL.

The chain is built from TRBV7-2 and TRBJ2-7; D not certain. V gave up 1 base and J gave up 0 bases, with 10 bases separating them. CDR3 size: 15 residues. Germline CDR1 reads SGHTA; CDR2 reads FQGNSA. CDR3 nucleotide sequence: TGTGCCAGCAGCTTAGAGATCGGAGTCTCCTACGAGCAGTACTTC. Translated: CASSLEIGVSYEQYF.

The rearrangement links TRBV7-2 to TRBJ1-2; 8 nucleotides align to TRBD1. The CDR3 extends over 14 amino acids. Germline loops: CDR1 SGHTA, CDR2 FQGNSA. V shed 5 bases, J shed 8 bases, and the junction held 10 bases outside the gene matches. This CDR3 is CASSENDRGRGYTF. In DNA form, the CDR3 reads TGTGCCAGCAGCGAGAATGACAGGGGCAGAGGCTACACCTTC.

This chain uses TRBV2 with TRBJ1-2; TRBD1 matches at 7 bases. Germline lookup yields CDR1 SNHLY and CDR2 FYNNEI. This CDR3 comprises 19 residues. Losses at the gene ends were 0 bases for V and 4 bases for J; bases not matched to a gene: 17. CDR3 in amino acids: CASSEAQRQGLIRLYGYTF. CDR3 sequence (DNA): TGTGCCAGCAGTGAAGCTCAGAGACAGGGATTGATAAGACTCTATGGCTACACCTTC.

The chain joins TRBV6-5 to TRBJ2-3, with no clear D. There are 14 residues in the CDR3. Germline values: CDR1 MNHEY, CDR2 SVGAGI. V lost 6 bases, J lost 15 bases, and 25 bases lay in between. CDR3: CASRVRPQSTSQYF. The CDR3 DNA reads as TGTGCCAGCAGGGTCAGGCCCCAATCAACATCACAATATTTT.

J is TRBJ2-1 and V is TRBV4-3; 11 nucleotides agree with TRBD2. The germline gives CDR1 LGHNA, CDR2 YSLEER. J gave up 7 bases and V 4 bases, and 9 bases lay outside the gene matches. The length of the CDR3 is 16 residues. CDR3 DNA: TGCGCCAGCAGCCCCGTAGCGGGGGGGCCGTATAATGAGCAGTTCTTC. Translating it yields CASSPVAGGPYNEQFF.

This clone was found once. The chain combines TRBV27 with TRBJ1-1, with D unclear. Per the germline V gene, CDR1 is MNHEY and CDR2 is SMNVEV (reference sequence). V lost 2 bases and J 0 bases, leaving 13 bases between the germline ends. The CDR3 runs to 16 residues. CDR3 in DNA: TGTGCCAGCAGTTTACTCTACAGCCCTATGAACACTGAAGCTTTCTTT. Residues: CASSLLYSPMNTEAFF.

The rearrangement uses TRBV6-5 and TRBJ1-1, with 9 bases that match TRBD1. After removal of 5 bases from V and 3 bases from J, the junction contained 4 bases not matched to a gene. This CDR3 is 14 amino acids long. Germline CDR1 is MNHEY and CDR2 is SVGAGI. CDR3 nucleotide sequence: TGTGCCAGCAGTCACCGGGACAGGGACACTGAAGCTTTCTTT. Protein product: CASSHRDRDTEAFF.

CDR3 in amino acids: CATRPQGSNQPQHF. The CDR3, as DNA: TGTGCCACCAGACCACAGGGTAGCAATCAGCCCCAGCATTTT. The chain recombines TRBV24-1 with TRBJ1-5; D may be TRBD1 (6 bases). V was pared by 7 bases and J by 0 bases, with 9 bases between. The CDR3 totals 14 residues. Per germline, CDR1 KGHDR and CDR2 SFDVKD.

This chain links TRBV28 with TRBJ2-3, with TRBD2 matching 7 bases. V dropped 4 bases and J dropped 5; count of bases not matched to a gene: 9. Germline CDR1 is MDHEN and CDR2 is SYDVKM. This CDR3 spans 15 amino acids. The chain's CDR3 is CASSSGGIAGDTQYF. In DNA form, the CDR3 reads TGTGCCAGCAGTTCGGGGGGAATCGCGGGAGATACGCAGTATTTT.

The chain uses TRBV11-2 and TRBJ1-1; TRBD1 is a possible D gene (5 bases). Germline V lookup: CDR1 SGHAT, CDR2 FQNNGV. The CDR3 contains 14 residues. The V and J ends lost 5 bases and 0 bases respectively, with 10 bases between them. The DNA of the CDR3 is TGTGCCAGCAGCCCGGGGGGTCTGAACACTGAAGCTTTCTTT. It translates to CASSPGGLNTEAFF.

As for this clone: At one end the junction does not follow the germline gene, possibly because of a read error. The chain couples TRBV11-2 to TRBJ2-7, with 8 bases aligning to TRBD1. The germline V gene encodes CDR1 SGHAT and CDR2 FQNNGV. The CDR3 totals 15 residues. In DNA, the CDR3 is TGTGCCAGCAGCCCTGGGACAGGTCGATCCTCCGAGCAGTACTTC. Its translation: CASSPGTGRSSEQYF. Drawing the rest from reference TRBV11-2 and TRBJ2-7, the complete variable domain is EAGVAQSPRYKIIEKRQSVAFWCNPISGHATLYWYQQILGQGPKLLIQFQNNGVVDDSQLPKDRFSAERLKGVDSTLKIQPAKLEDSAVYLCASSPGTGRSSEQYFGPGTRLTVT.

The chain's CDR3 is CASSPGGEGLGETQYF. The DNA of the CDR3 is TGTGCCAGCAGCCCTGGGGGGGAGGGCCTAGGGGAGACCCAGTACTTC. This chain uses TRBV7-2 with TRBJ2-5; TRBD2 aligns across 7 bases. V was clipped by 5 bases and J by 5 bases; unmatched bases: 14. The CDR3 is 16 amino acids. In germline, CDR1 is SGHTA, CDR2 FQGNSA.

V is TRBV5-1 and J is TRBJ2-7, with D possibly matching TRBD2 (6 bases). Trimming stripped 1 base from V and 2 bases from J, with 10 bases between. Germline CDR1 reads SGHRS; CDR2 reads YFSETQ. The CDR3 totals 14 residues. CDR3 protein: CASSLSGSAYEQYF. CDR3 DNA sequence: TGCGCCAGCAGCTTGTCCGGGAGTGCCTACGAGCAGTACTTC.

J is TRBJ1-3 and V is TRBV6-2 or TRBV6-3; D unresolved. V was shortened by 3 bases and J by 0 bases, with 18 bases between the two germline ends. Germline CDR1 is MNHEY and CDR2 is SVGEGT. This CDR3 has 18 residues. CDR3 residues: CASSYGVGGRFSGNTIYF. CDR3 DNA: TGTGCCAGCAGTTATGGGGTGGGAGGGCGATTCTCTGGAAACACCATATATTTT.